This T cell receptor (beta chain) stems from a study of blood T cell repertoires in COVID-19. This CDR3 comprises 13 residues. V was trimmed by 5 bases and J by 2 bases, leaving 10 bases between them. CDR1 and CDR2 (germline): SGHDT, YYEEEE. The repertoire was sequenced with immunoSEQ multiplex PCR; TCRdb's copy has only in-frame clones and lacks some. The data contain about 400,000 clones, over 85% of them singletons. The clonotype originates from a woman aged 25-40 years who had recovered from COVID-19. The chain combines TRBV5-6 with TRBJ1-1; no firm D call. Input material: PBMCs or T cells enriched from blood (not recorded which). CDR3 region: CASRGRVNTEAFF. The CDR3 DNA sequence: TGTGCCAGCAGAGGGAGGGTAAACACTGAAGCTTTCTTT.